Following are 28 T cell receptor beta chains from one sample sequenced in a study of T cells after yellow fever vaccination (dated by TCRdb to about 2019). The treatment or condition label on this specimen signifies: live attenuated yellow fever vaccine strain. Libraries were made using 5' RACE. Sequencing was performed on an Illumina NovaSeq 6000. TCRdb ran its own pipeline on the public reads, namely fastp trimming at Q25 and MiXCR clone calling, and kept in-frame beta chains. CDR3 protein duplicates are merged, each entry listing the most common genes and DNA. The sample contains approximately 260,000 distinct CDR3 sequences, around 4.9% of them found a single time. The ten largest clonotypes hold under 3.5% of the sample. Sample: CD4+ T cells sorted from PBMCs, taken on the day of the yellow fever booster vaccination. These receptors came from a man aged 18 to 35 who received the YFV17D yellow fever vaccine.

Ten or more counts support this clonotype. The chain combines TRBV7-9 with TRBJ2-2, with 8 nucleotides matching TRBD1. This CDR3 spans 16 amino acids. With V trimmed by 5 bases and J by 1 base, 6 bases remained unmatched. Germline V gene lookup returns CDR1 SEHNR and CDR2 FQNEAQ (reference sequence). In DNA form, the CDR3 reads TGTGCCAGCAGCAGTACCGGGACAGGGAACACCGGGGAGCTGTTTTTT. Amino acid sequence: CASSSTGTGNTGELFF.

CDR3 bases: TGTGCCAGTAGTATACGACGCGCCGAGCAGTTCTTC. Amino acids: CASSIRRAEQFF. V and J are TRBV19 and TRBJ2-1; D gene uncertain. The CDR3 totals 12 residues. The V end was cut by 2 bases, the J end by 10 bases, with 9 bases between. The germline V gene encodes CDR1 LNHDA and CDR2 SQIVND (reference sequence). The variable domain in full, completed from reference TRBV19 and TRBJ2-1, reads DGGITQSPKYLFRKEGQNVTLSCEQNLNHDAMYWYRQDPGQGLRLIYYSQIVNDFQKGDIAEGYSVSREKKESFPLTVTSAQKNPTAFYLCASSIRRAEQFFGPGTRLTVL.

CDR3: CASSPGQGGYSPLHF. The CDR3 coding sequence is TGTGCCAGCTCACCAGGACAGGGAGGTTATTCACCCCTCCACTTT. The chain links TRBV18 to TRBJ1-6, with 8 bases lining up with TRBD1. Germline lookup yields CDR1 KGHSH and CDR2 LQKENI. This CDR3 has 15 amino acids. The trim removed 2 bases at V and 8 bases at J, leaving 5 bases unmatched.

V gene TRBV5-1 combines with J gene TRBJ1-2; D is unclear. Deletions cut 4 bases from V and 3 bases from J, with 13 bases between. Per the germline V gene, CDR1 is SGHRS and CDR2 is YFSETQ. The CDR3 consists of 14 residues. The CDR3 nucleotides are TGCGCCAGCAGCCCCGACTCGGCAGACTATGGCTACACCTTC. This gives the protein CASSPDSADYGYTF.

This clonotype was detected only a few times. The genes are TRBV28 and TRBJ2-7; weak D call: TRBD1 (6 bases). Germline CDR1 and CDR2: MDHEN and SYDVKM. V shed 5 bases and J shed 4 bases, with 9 bases lying between them. CDR3 size: 12 residues. CDR3 region: CASSAQGYEQYV. The CDR3 DNA follows: TGTGCCAGCAGTGCCCAGGGGTACGAGCAGTACGTC.

This clonotype has ten or more counts. The rearrangement links TRBV5-1 to TRBJ2-5; TRBD2 is a possible D gene (5 bases). Trimming shortened V by 1 base and J by 4 bases, and 17 bases separated the two germline ends. Germline CDR1 is SGHRS and CDR2 is YFSETQ. CDR3 size: 16 residues. The CDR3 sequence: CASSLFLARGGETQYF. For the CDR3, the DNA is TGCGCCAGCAGCTTGTTCCTAGCCCGAGGCGGAGAGACCCAGTACTTC.

This clonotype occurred many times. CDR3 in DNA: TGTGCCAGCAGTGCACAGGGGGTGAAAGGCTACACCTTC. This sequence encodes CASSAQGVKGYTF. The chain is built from TRBV25-1 and TRBJ1-2, with 8 bases lining up with TRBD1. The V gene end was trimmed by 4 bases and the J gene end by 8 bases; junction bases not matched to a gene: 6. Germline CDR1 is MGHDK and CDR2 is SYGVNS. There are 13 residues in the CDR3.

This CDR3 is CASSRTGEETDTQYF. The CDR3 DNA sequence: TGTGCCAGCAGCCGGACAGGGGAGGAAACAGATACGCAGTATTTT. This sequence joins TRBV6-5 and TRBJ2-3, with 9 positions matching TRBD1. CDR3 length: 15 residues. V was clipped by 6 bases and J by 3 bases; unmatched bases: 7. Germline V gives CDR1 MNHEY, CDR2 SVGAGI.

This clonotype was counted many times. The chain uses TRBV19 and TRBJ2-3, with a tentative D call TRBD2 (6 bases). Germline V CDR1 and CDR2: LNHDA, SQIVND (reference sequence). The CDR3 contains 15 residues. V gave up 3 bases and J gave up 4 bases, with 14 bases separating them. CDR3 in amino acids: CASSIHRGSPDTQYF. CDR3 nucleotide sequence: TGTGCCAGTAGTATCCATCGGGGGTCCCCAGATACGCAGTATTTT.

The chain combines TRBV28 with TRBJ2-7; 9 bases align to TRBD1. CDR1 and CDR2 from the germline V gene are MDHEN and SYDVKM. This CDR3 spans 14 amino acids. V dropped 6 bases and J dropped 2; count of bases not matched to a gene: 5. The CDR3, as DNA: TGTGCCAGCAGCGCCGGGACAGGGACCTACGAGCAGTACGTC. It encodes CASSAGTGTYEQYV.

V is TRBV7-2 and J is TRBJ2-1; no clear D. Germline CDR1 SGHTA, CDR2 FQGNSA. The V gene lost 0 bases and the J gene lost 0 bases, with 9 bases spanning the gap. This CDR3 is built from 16 residues. CDR3 bases: TGTGCCAGCAGCTTAGCCCCAGTGAGCTCCTACAATGAGCAGTTCTTC. This gives the protein CASSLAPVSSYNEQFF. The variable domain in full, with the rest retrieved from reference TRBV7-2 and TRBJ2-1, is GAGVSQSPSNKVTEKGKDVELRCDPISGHTALYWYRQSLGQGLEFLIYFQGNSAPDKSGLPSDRFSAERTGGSVSTLTIQRTQQEDSAVYLCASSLAPVSSYNEQFFGPGTRLTVL.

This clonotype was seen many times. The chain uses TRBV18 and TRBJ2-7; 12 nucleotides agree with TRBD1. V trimming: 3 bases; J trimming: 2 bases; junction bases outside the gene matches: 2. CDR3 length: 15 amino acids. In germline, CDR1 is KGHSH, CDR2 LQKENI. CDR3 in amino acids: CASSPGQGATYEQYV. For the CDR3, the DNA is TGTGCCAGCTCACCGGGACAGGGGGCGACCTACGAGCAGTACGTC.

This clonotype was found a few times. The chain is built from TRBV7-2 and TRBJ1-1; 8 bases match TRBD1. The CDR3 has 14 residues. V shed 0 bases and J 5 bases; nucleotides not matched to a gene: 2. Germline V CDR1 and CDR2: SGHTA, FQGNSA. CDR3 sequence (DNA): TGTGCCAGCAGCTTAGCCAGGGGGCGGACTGAAGCTTTCTTT. Its translation: CASSLARGRTEAFF. Full variable domain (missing parts from reference TRBV7-2 and TRBJ1-1): GAGVSQSPSNKVTEKGKDVELRCDPISGHTALYWYRQSLGQGLEFLIYFQGNSAPDKSGLPSDRFSAERTGGSVSTLTIQRTQQEDSAVYLCASSLARGRTEAFFGQGTRLTVV.

This clonotype was counted many times. CDR3 coding DNA: TGTGCCAGCAACAACCTAGCGGGGCTGTACAATGAGCAGTTCTTC. Encoded protein: CASNNLAGLYNEQFF. The genes are TRBV12-3 or TRBV12-4 and TRBJ2-1; 9 bases agree with TRBD2. Trimming at V came to 7 bases and at J to 4 bases, leaving 8 bases not matched to a gene. This CDR3 contains 15 residues.

The V gene is TRBV19, the J gene TRBJ2-3, with TRBD2 matching 10 bases. V was pared by 5 bases and J by 2 bases, with 7 bases of the junction left unmatched. Germline-derived CDR1 and CDR2 are LNHDA and SQIVND (reference sequence). The CDR3 loop spans 16 amino acids. CDR3 amino acids: CASSPTSGATTDTQYF. CDR3 in DNA: TGTGCCAGTAGTCCAACTAGCGGGGCCACCACAGATACGCAGTATTTT.

This clonotype was detected many times. The chain has TRBV5-1 and TRBJ1-1; D not certain. Germline V gene data show CDR1 as SGHRS and CDR2 as YFSETQ. The CDR3 extends over 14 amino acids. Trimming cost V 4 bases and J 4 bases, with 14 bases left between them. CDR3: CASSRAEGSTEAFF. In DNA form, the CDR3 reads TGCGCCAGCAGCCGCGCGGAGGGAAGCACTGAAGCTTTCTTT.

This clonotype was detected ten times or more. V gene TRBV18 combines with J gene TRBJ2-5, with no clear D. V was cut by 3 bases and J by 1 base, with 9 bases left in between. The CDR3 runs to 14 residues. CDR1 is KGHSH and CDR2 is LQKENI in the germline V gene. The CDR3 nucleotides read TGTGCCAGCTCACCCCCCTCCAGCCAAGAGACCCAGTACTTC. Protein: CASSPPSSQETQYF.

This clonotype was counted only a few times. The chain is built from TRBV5-6 and TRBJ2-7; D is perhaps TRBD2 (5 bases). V lost 3 bases to trimming and J lost 4 bases, with 11 bases between them. CDR1 is SGHDT and CDR2 is YYEEEE in the germline V gene. The CDR3 runs 13 residues. This CDR3 is CASSSGLEYEQYF. The CDR3 nucleotides read TGTGCCAGCAGCTCAGGACTGGAGTACGAGCAGTACTTC.

This chain links TRBV28 with TRBJ2-1, with D possibly TRBD2 on 6 matching bases. V was clipped by 4 bases and J by 8 bases, with 6 bases between them. Germline assignment: CDR1 MDHEN and CDR2 SYDVKM. This CDR3 is 11 amino acids long. CDR3 region: CASSSGDEQFF. The CDR3 DNA is TGTGCCAGCAGTTCGGGGGATGAGCAGTTCTTC. The entire variable domain, with the rest obtained from reference TRBV28 and TRBJ2-1, is as follows: DVKVTQSSRYLVKRTGEKVFLECVQDMDHENMFWYRQDPGLGLRLIYFSYDVKMKEKGDIPEGYSVSREKKERFSLILESASTNQTSMYLCASSSGDEQFFGPGTRLTVL.

This chain connects TRBV2 to TRBJ1-4, with 9 nucleotides matching TRBD1. V trimming: 4 bases; J trimming: 7 bases; junction bases outside the gene matches: 7. Per germline, CDR1 SNHLY and CDR2 FYNNEI. The CDR3 sequence is 15 residues long. CDR3 in DNA: TGTGCCAGCAGTGGGGGACAGGGCCTATTTGAAAAACTGTTTTTT. The encoded protein is CASSGGQGLFEKLFF.

This clonotype was detected many times. V usage is TRBV5-1 and J usage is TRBJ1-1, with D uncertain. Trimming cost V 0 bases and J 8 bases, with 17 bases left between them. In germline, CDR1 is SGHRS, CDR2 YFSETQ. This CDR3 spans 15 amino acids. CDR3: CASSLGPGREAEAFF. CDR3 coding DNA: TGCGCCAGCAGCTTGGGGCCGGGGAGGGAAGCCGAAGCTTTCTTT.

This clonotype has ten or more counts. The J gene is TRBJ2-1, the V gene TRBV9; D perhaps matches TRBD2 (6 bases). Germline CDR1 reads SGDLS; CDR2 reads YYNGEE. This CDR3 region has 15 residues. Trimming removed 0 bases at V and 3 bases at J, with 10 bases between. CDR3 region: CASSVGGSGYNEQFF. CDR3 bases: TGTGCCAGCAGCGTAGGCGGTAGCGGCTACAATGAGCAGTTCTTC.

Many counts were recorded for this clonotype. The genes are TRBV9 and TRBJ2-3; no reliable D call. The CDR3 covers 16 residues. V was cut by 1 base and J by 1 base, with 13 bases left in between. In germline, CDR1 is SGDLS, CDR2 YYNGEE. CDR3 protein: CASSVRGGKGTDTQYF. The CDR3 nucleotides read TGTGCCAGCAGCGTACGCGGCGGCAAAGGCACAGATACGCAGTATTTT.

This clonotype occurred many times. The chain uses TRBV5-1 and TRBJ1-1; D gene ambiguous. This CDR3 has 13 amino acids. Trimming cost V 4 bases and J 1 base, with 8 bases left between them. Germline loops: CDR1 SGHRS, CDR2 YFSETQ. The CDR3 region is CASSINANTEAFF. CDR3 DNA: TGCGCCAGCAGCATCAATGCGAACACTGAAGCTTTCTTT.

This clonotype was seen repeatedly, ten times or more. This rearrangement joins TRBV6-2 or TRBV6-3 to TRBJ2-1; 9 positions match TRBD2. With 0 bases clipped from V and 9 bases from J, the junction kept 9 bases outside the gene matches. The CDR3 has 16 amino acids. Germline assignment: CDR1 MNHEY and CDR2 SVGEGT. CDR3 residues: CASSYSWRGGQGEQFF. The CDR3 bases are TGTGCCAGCAGTTACTCCTGGCGGGGGGGCCAGGGTGAGCAGTTCTTC.

The gene calls are TRBV6-1 and TRBJ2-2; the match to TRBD2 covers 14 bases. Germline V CDR1 and CDR2: MNHNS, SASEGT. J lost 6 bases, V lost 5 bases, and 5 bases had no gene match. The CDR3 length is 16 residues. CDR3 sequence: CASSRTSGGRPGELFF. As DNA, the CDR3 is TGTGCCAGCAGTCGGACTAGCGGGGGGAGGCCCGGGGAGCTGTTTTTT.

This clonotype was recorded at least ten times. V and J are TRBV5-1 and TRBJ2-1; TRBD1 matches 7 bases. The CDR3 has 14 amino acids. The ends lost 4 bases at V and 8 bases at J; junction bases unmatched: 9. Per the germline V gene, CDR1 is SGHRS and CDR2 is YFSETQ. CDR3 region: CASSTQGSEDEQFF. In DNA, the CDR3 is TGCGCCAGCAGCACACAGGGGAGTGAGGATGAGCAGTTCTTC.

This clonotype was recorded at least ten times. The V call is TRBV4-1, the J call TRBJ2-2; 9 nucleotides agree with TRBD2. J lost 7 bases, V lost 4 bases, and 7 bases had no gene match. There are 15 residues in the CDR3. CDR1 is MGHRA, CDR2 YSYEKL, per germline. The CDR3, as DNA: TGCGCCAGCAGCCCGGTGCGGGGGGGCGTCGGGGAGCTGTTTTTT. The encoded protein is CASSPVRGGVGELFF.